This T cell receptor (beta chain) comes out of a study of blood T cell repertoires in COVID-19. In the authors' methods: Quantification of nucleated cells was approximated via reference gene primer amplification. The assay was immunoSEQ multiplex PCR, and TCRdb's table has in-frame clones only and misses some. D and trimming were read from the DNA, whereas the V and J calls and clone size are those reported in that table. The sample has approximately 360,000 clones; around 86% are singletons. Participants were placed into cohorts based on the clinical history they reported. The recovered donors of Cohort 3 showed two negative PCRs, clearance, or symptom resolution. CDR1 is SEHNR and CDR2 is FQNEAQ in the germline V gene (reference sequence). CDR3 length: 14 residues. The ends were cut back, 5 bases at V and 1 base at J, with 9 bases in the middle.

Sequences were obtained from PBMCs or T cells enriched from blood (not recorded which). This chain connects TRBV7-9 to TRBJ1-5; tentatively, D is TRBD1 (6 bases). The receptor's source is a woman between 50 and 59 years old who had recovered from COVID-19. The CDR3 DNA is TGTGCCAGCAGCGGGACAAGCAGCAATCAGCCCCAGCATTTT. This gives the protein CASSGTSSNQPQHF.